This T cell receptor (beta chain) comes out of a study of T cell responses to AZD1222 COVID-19 vaccine. The study's findings and limits: At study baseline, merely over 5 AZD1222 recipients were seropositive. The study found vaccine-associated CD4 TCRs spanning spike, dominant at 160-218 and 743-854. With two AZD1222 doses given, Spike-specific TCR breadth and depth both rose. The donors showed a predominance of white British ancestry and of females, with possible underestimation of clonal diversity.

Assay used: immunoSEQ multiplex PCR; TCRdb lists only in-frame clones, some missing. The table lists approximately 150,000 clones, 85% to 95% of them singletons. With regard to this clone: Its antigen remains unknown.

The CDR3 covers 12 residues. Trimming removed 11 bases at V and 8 bases at J, with 18 bases between. Looked up from germline, CDR1 is SNHLY and CDR2 is FYNNEI. The V gene is TRBV2, the J gene TRBJ1-1; D uncertain. The receptor's source is an adult in good health. Material: peripheral blood, obtained on day 0 of MenACWY control vaccination. CDR3 coding DNA: TGTGCCCCCCGGGCCCCTGTAAAAGAAGCTTTCTTT. This codes for CAPRAPVKEAFF.